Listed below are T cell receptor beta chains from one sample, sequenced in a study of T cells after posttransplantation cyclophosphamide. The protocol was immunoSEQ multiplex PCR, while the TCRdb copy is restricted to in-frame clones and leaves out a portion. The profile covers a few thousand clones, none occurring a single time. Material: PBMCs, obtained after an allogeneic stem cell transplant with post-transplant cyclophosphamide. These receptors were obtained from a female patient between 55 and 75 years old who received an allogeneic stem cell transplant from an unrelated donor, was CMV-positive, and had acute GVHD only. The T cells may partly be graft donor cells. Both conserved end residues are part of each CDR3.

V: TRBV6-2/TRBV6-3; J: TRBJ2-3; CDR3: CASSLADTQYF
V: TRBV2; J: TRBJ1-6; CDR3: CASSEDRGLRNSPLHF
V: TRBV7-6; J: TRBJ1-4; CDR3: CASSLFAGTGGEKLFF
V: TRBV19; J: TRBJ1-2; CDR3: CASSIRAGYGYTF
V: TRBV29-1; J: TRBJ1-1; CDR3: CSAVWDSTEAFF
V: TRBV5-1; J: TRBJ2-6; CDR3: CASSLATPRQLLGANVLTF
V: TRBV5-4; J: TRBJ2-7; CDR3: CASTPQDSYEQYF
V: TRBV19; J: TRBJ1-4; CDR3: CASSLPGQGTSKLFF
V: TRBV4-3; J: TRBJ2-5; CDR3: CASSQVLERVETQYF
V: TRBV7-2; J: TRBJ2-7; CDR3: CASSWDSSSYEQYF
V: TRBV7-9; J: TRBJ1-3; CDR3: CASSRREHSGNTIYF
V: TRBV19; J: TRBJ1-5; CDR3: CASSIPSSNQPQHF
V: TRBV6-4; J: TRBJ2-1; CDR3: CASSDSGGIGDEQFF
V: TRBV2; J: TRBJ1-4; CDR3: CASSEFGGTNEKLFF
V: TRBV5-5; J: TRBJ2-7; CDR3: CASSLVPLGGGISYEQYF
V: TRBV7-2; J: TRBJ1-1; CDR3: CASSLALNFGEAFF